Following are 6 T cell receptor beta chains from one sample sequenced in a study of a mutant IDH1 vaccine in newly diagnosed glioma. Time point defined: week 23, last vaccination. Vaccine doses each comprised 300 ug of mutant IDH1 20-mer peptide, with topical imiquimod. Clones were sequenced by immunoSEQ multiplex PCR, and TCRdb holds only the in-frame ones, with some missing. Of under 13,000 clones in the sample, around 88% were seen once. Antigens of these TCRs are unknown. The source material was PBMCs, sampled from a glioma patient whose treatment included an IDH1 peptide vaccine. The receptors shown here come from a woman aged 40 to 50 with glioma. Some clones in this sample may be carry-over from other donors' samples.

The J gene is TRBJ2-1, the V gene TRBV5-5; D tentatively reads TRBD1 or TRBD2 (7 bases each). Germline V CDR1 and CDR2: SGHKS, YYEKEE (reference sequence). With 7 bases removed from V and 5 bases from J, the gap between germline ends came to 16 bases. The CDR3 runs to 14 residues. The CDR3 sequence is CASGRQGGDNEQFF. CDR3 nucleotides: TGTGCCAGCGGCCGACAGGGAGGGGACAATGAGCAGTTCTTC. The full variable domain, its missing parts supplied by reference TRBV5-5 and TRBJ2-1, is DAGVTQSPTHLIKTRGQQVTLRCSPISGHKSVSWYQQVLGQGPQFIFQYYEKEERGRGNFPDRFSARQFPNYSSELNVNALLLGDSALYLCASGRQGGDNEQFFGPGTRLTVL.

The rearrangement joins TRBV2 to TRBJ2-1; TRBD2 agrees at 8 bases. From germline, CDR1 is SNHLY and CDR2 FYNNEI. Unmatched junction bases numbered 6, after V lost 4 bases and J lost 4 bases. The CDR3 loop spans 15 amino acids. Here the CDR3 reads CASSVGGGPYNEQFF. The CDR3 nucleotides are TGTGCCAGCAGTGTCGGGGGGGGGCCATACAATGAGCAGTTCTTC.

V is TRBV10-3 and J is TRBJ2-2; D possibly uses TRBD1 or TRBD2 (5 bases each). This CDR3 has 13 amino acids. The germline V and J ends were trimmed by 7 bases and 7 bases, with 13 bases remaining between them. The V gene's germline CDR1 is ENHRY and CDR2 SYGVKD. The CDR3 spells CAIMSSGSGELFF. The CDR3, as DNA: TGTGCCATCATGTCCTCAGGGAGCGGGGAGCTGTTTTTT.

This clone came up once. The V call is TRBV19, the J call TRBJ2-7, with D perhaps matching TRBD1 or TRBD2 (6 bases each). V was trimmed by 8 bases and J by 4 bases, leaving 18 bases between them. Germline V gives CDR1 LNHDA, CDR2 SQIVND (reference sequence). The CDR3 spans 14 residues. Here the CDR3 DNA reads TGTGCCAGTGGAGAGGGGGACTTGGGTTACGAGCAGTACTTC. This translates into CASGEGDLGYEQYF. Supplemented by reference TRBV19 and TRBJ2-7, the full variable domain reads DGGITQSPKYLFRKEGQNVTLSCEQNLNHDAMYWYRQDPGQGLRLIYYSQIVNDFQKGDIAEGYSVSREKKESFPLTVTSAQKNPTAFYLCASGEGDLGYEQYFGPGTRLTVT.

This clone has a handful of counts. CDR3 protein: CASSLEGALAGGLNEQFF. The CDR3 DNA sequence: TGTGCCAGCAGCTTAGAAGGGGCACTAGCGGGGGGGCTTAATGAGCAGTTCTTC. The genes are TRBV11-2 and TRBJ2-1; 13 bases are a match to TRBD2. The ends lost 0 bases at V and 7 bases at J; junction bases unmatched: 9. The V gene's germline CDR1 is SGHAT and CDR2 FQNNGV. The length of the CDR3 is 18 residues.

The genes are TRBV4-2 and TRBJ1-2; no clear D. Trimming stripped 5 bases from V and 8 bases from J, with 21 bases between. This CDR3 is built from 15 residues. Germline V gene sequence: CDR1 LGHNA, CDR2 YNFKEQ. CDR3: CASSEGRRPWEGYTF. DNA for the CDR3: TGTGCCAGCAGCGAAGGCCGACGACCCTGGGAAGGCTACACCTTC.